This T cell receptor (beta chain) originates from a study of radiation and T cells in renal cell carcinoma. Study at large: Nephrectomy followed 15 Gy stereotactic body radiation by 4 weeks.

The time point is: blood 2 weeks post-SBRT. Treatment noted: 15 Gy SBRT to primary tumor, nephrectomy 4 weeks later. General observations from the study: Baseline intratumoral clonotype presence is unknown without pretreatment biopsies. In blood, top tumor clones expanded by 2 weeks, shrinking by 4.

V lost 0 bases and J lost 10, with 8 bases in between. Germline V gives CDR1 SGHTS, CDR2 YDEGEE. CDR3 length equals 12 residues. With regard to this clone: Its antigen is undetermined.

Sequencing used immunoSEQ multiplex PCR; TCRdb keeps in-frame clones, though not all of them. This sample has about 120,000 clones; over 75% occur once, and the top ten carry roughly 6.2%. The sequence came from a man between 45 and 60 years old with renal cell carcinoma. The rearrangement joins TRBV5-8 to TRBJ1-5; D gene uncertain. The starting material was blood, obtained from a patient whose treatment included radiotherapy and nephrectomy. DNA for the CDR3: TGTGCCAGCAGCTTGGTTGTTCAACCCCAGCATTTT. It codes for CASSLVVQPQHF.